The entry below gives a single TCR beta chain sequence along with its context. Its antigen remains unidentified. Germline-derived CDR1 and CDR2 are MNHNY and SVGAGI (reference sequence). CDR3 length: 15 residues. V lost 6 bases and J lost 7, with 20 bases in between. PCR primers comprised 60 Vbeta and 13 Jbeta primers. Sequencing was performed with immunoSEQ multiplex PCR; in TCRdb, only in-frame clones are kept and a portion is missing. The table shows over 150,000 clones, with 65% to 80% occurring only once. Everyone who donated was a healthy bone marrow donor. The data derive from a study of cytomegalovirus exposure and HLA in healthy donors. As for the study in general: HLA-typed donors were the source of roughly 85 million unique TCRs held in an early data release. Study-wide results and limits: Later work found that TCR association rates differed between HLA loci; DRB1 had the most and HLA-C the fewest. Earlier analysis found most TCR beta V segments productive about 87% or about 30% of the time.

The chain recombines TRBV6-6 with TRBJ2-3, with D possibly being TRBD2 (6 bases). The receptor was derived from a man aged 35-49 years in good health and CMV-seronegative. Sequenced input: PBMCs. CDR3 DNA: TGTGCCAGCAGCGAGCCCGGGACTTCGGGAAATACGCAGTATTTT. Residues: CASSEPGTSGNTQYF.